Below, one T cell receptor (beta chain) is given with its context. V lost 0 bases and J lost 4; bases outside the gene matches: 7. From germline, CDR1 is SGHRS and CDR2 YFSETQ. This CDR3 has 17 residues. In the source study's methods: From reference gene primer amplification, estimates of nucleated cell counts were derived. Measured with immunoSEQ multiplex PCR; TCRdb has only the in-frame clones, and not every one. V and J calls and clone size follow that table, whereas D and trimming were derived from the DNA. The sample holds 150,000 to 200,000 clones, approximately 90% seen once. These data come from a study of blood T cell repertoires in COVID-19. Study background: In each case, the material was cDNA or gDNA derived from T cells, B-cell-depleted T cells, or PBMCs.

This receptor was obtained from a human donor in a cohort sampled during active COVID-19. The rearrangement uses TRBV5-1 and TRBJ2-3; 11 positions agree with TRBD2. The source material was peripheral blood. CDR3 amino acids: CASSLAASSGRSDTQYF. In DNA, the CDR3 is TGCGCCAGCAGCTTGGCCGCGTCTAGCGGGAGGTCAGATACGCAGTATTTT.